This T cell receptor beta chain comes out of a study of breast tumors, draining lymph nodes, adjacent tissues (dated by TCRdb to about 2016). Concerning the study at large: The study compared TCR beta repertoires across tumor, adjacent nontumor tissue and axillary lymph nodes from breast cancer patients. In human breast cancer, the study set out to assess how tumor, surrounding tissue and draining lymph node repertoires relate to one another and whether T cells might be exchanged between them. On the study overall, not on this receptor specifically: The conclusion that tumor T cells originate in lymph nodes was presented as consistent with a hypothesis rather than as directly demonstrated. The data were judged consistent with most tumor T cells deriving from the lymph node and then expanding within tumor tissue. Tumor T-cell repertoires showed less diversity than lymph node repertoires and more diversity than nontumor tissue repertoires, and tumor T-cell repertoires showed preferential V and J gene usage. Tumor and nontumor tissue repertoires were found to be significantly more similar in luminal-like than in basal-like breast cancer.

Counted from cysteine to phenylalanine, this CDR3 has 16 amino acids. Only CDR3 DNA remains: 48 bases, in frame from the first base. For CDR1 and CDR2, the germline V gene lists SGHDT and YYEEEE. V is clipped by 0 bases and J by 0 bases, and the sequence between their germline boundaries is 10 bases long. Instrument used: Illumina HiSeq 2000. TCR beta chain libraries were generated through multiplex PCR amplification. High-throughput sequencing was used to analyze the amplified TCR beta chain products. TCRdb took the public reads, trimmed them with fastp at Q25, ran MiXCR for clone calling and kept in-frame beta chains. Merged by CDR3 protein, the rows form single entries marked with the most common genes and DNA. The sample profile shows 160,000 or so distinct CDR3 sequences; roughly a third of them were found once. In total, the top ten clones hold approximately 3.9% of the sample. This clonotype was detected only a few times. The specificity of this receptor is unknown. There are no base qualities to consult, and no much larger clone falls within one base.

The lymph node samples were taken from the axillary draining lymph nodes of breast cancer patients. Recombination linked TRBV5-6 to TRBJ1-5, with the D segment identity uncertain. The sequence was obtained from a female donor with breast cancer. Some clones in this sample may be carry-over from other donors' samples. Sequencing was done on a sample of axillary lymph node tissue. Here the CDR3 is given as CASSLGSLVSNQPQHF. The base sequence is TGTGCCAGCAGCTTGGGGTCTCTTGTTAGCAATCAGCCCCAGCATTTT.